The clone carrying this T cell receptor beta chain appeared many times. Library preparation for TCR beta used quantitative 5'-RACE with molecular barcodes. TCRdb reanalysed the 5' RACE reads using MiXCR and keeps one entry per CDR3 protein. This sample has 40,000 to 55,000 distinct CDR3 sequences, with 7.4% found just once. This entry belongs to a study of CD8 T cells in ankylosing spondylitis. The sequenced material came from blood, either unsorted or a sorted T cell fraction (not recorded which). The clonotype was recovered from a female donor with ankylosing spondylitis or in good health (not recorded which).

In nucleotides, the CDR3 is TGCAGCGTGGCCAGGGCCGGGGACACTGAAGCTTTCTTT. Its translation: CSVARAGDTEAFF. The V and J genes are TRBV29-1 and TRBJ1-1; TRBD1 might be the D (5 bases). The CDR3 sequence is 13 residues long. The V end lost 6 bases, the J end lost 3 bases, and 14 bases lay between the germline ends. The germline gives CDR1 SQVTM, CDR2 ANQGSEA. The complete variable domain, with remaining parts taken from reference TRBV29-1 and TRBJ1-1, reads SAVISQKPSRDICQRGTSLTIQCQVDSQVTMMFWYRQQPGQSLTLIATANQGSEATYESGFVIDKFPISRPNLTFSTLTVSNMSPEDSSIYLCSVARAGDTEAFFGQGTRLTVV.